What follows are 8 T cell receptor beta chains derived from one specimen sequenced in a study of identical twins (dated by TCRdb to about 2016). The library was built by means of 5' RACE. The sample was run on an Illumina HiSeq 2000. TCRdb applied fastp at Q25 and MiXCR to the public reads, then kept only in-frame beta chains. Entries that share a CDR3 protein sequence are merged under the most common genes and DNA. The sample data list 1.5 million or so distinct CDR3 sequences, and 25% to 35% of these were observed just once. The ten largest clonotypes hold about 0.25% of the sample. The sequenced sample was cord blood. These receptors were collected from a newborn girl in good health.

This clonotype was detected a few times. The CDR3 region has the DNA TGTGCCATCAGTCTCGGCCAGGGGGTGAATGAGCAGTTCTTC. Protein sequence: CAISLGQGVNEQFF. The chain employs TRBV10-3 and TRBJ2-1, with 7 nucleotides matching TRBD1. V was pared by 5 bases and J by 7 bases, with 8 bases of the junction left unmatched. The CDR3 is 14 residues long. The germline gives CDR1 ENHRY, CDR2 SYGVKD.

This clonotype was counted between two and nine times. The chain carries TRBV7-8 and TRBJ2-7, with TRBD2 matching 12 bases. This CDR3 spans 16 amino acids. J gave up 2 bases and V 1 base, and 3 bases lay outside the gene matches. CDR1 SGHVS and CDR2 FQNEAQ come from the germline V gene. CDR3 in amino acids: CASSLVRLAGAYEQYF. The CDR3 nucleotides read TGTGCCAGCAGCTTAGTAAGACTAGCGGGGGCCTACGAGCAGTACTTC.

V usage is TRBV20-1 and J usage is TRBJ1-5, with D unclear. The germline V gene encodes CDR1 DFQATT and CDR2 SNEGSKA (reference sequence). The CDR3 loop spans 11 amino acids. Trimming took off 2 bases at V and 7 bases at J, with 6 bases between the two ends. The CDR3 nucleotides read TGCAGTGCTAGACCTAGACAGCCCCAGCATTTT. Its translation: CSARPRQPQHF.

Concerning this clonotype itself: One end of the junction fails to match germline, which may point to a read error. This rearrangement joins TRBV7-9 to TRBJ2-3; D not resolved. The CDR3 totals 14 residues. Germline lookup yields CDR1 SEHNR and CDR2 FQNEAQ (reference sequence). CDR3 residues: CACSLGRRGYTQYF. As DNA, the CDR3 is TGTGCCTGCAGCTTAGGAAGGCGCGGTTATACGCAGTATTTT. Filled out from reference TRBV7-9 and TRBJ2-3, the complete variable domain reads DTGVSQNPRHKITKRGQNVTFRCDPISEHNRLYWYRQTLGQGPEFLTYFQNEAQLEKSRLLSDRFSAERPKGSFSTLEIQRTEQGDSAMYLCACSLGRRGYTQYFGPGTRLTVL.

With regard to this clonotype: At one boundary the junction diverges from the germline segment, which might be a read error. V usage is TRBV20-1 and J usage is TRBJ2-5; D unclear. The CDR3 runs to 11 residues. Germline CDR1 and CDR2: DFQATT and SNEGSKA (reference sequence). This CDR3 is CSGNFQEAQYF. The CDR3 DNA is TGCAGTGGTAACTTCCAAGAGGCCCAGTACTTC.

V gene TRBV14 combines with J gene TRBJ2-7; D may be TRBD1 (6 bases). CDR1 is SGHDN and CDR2 is FVKESK in the germline V gene. This CDR3 has 15 amino acids. V lost 1 base to trimming and J lost 4 bases, with 14 bases between them. CDR3 sequence reads: CASSQVGTITYEQYF. The CDR3 coding sequence is TGTGCCAGCAGCCAAGTTGGGACAATTACTTACGAGCAGTACTTC. The entire variable domain, with the rest obtained from reference TRBV14 and TRBJ2-7, is as follows: EAGVTQFPSHSVIEKGQTVTLRCDPISGHDNLYWYRRVMGKEIKFLLHFVKESKQDESGMPNNRFLAERTGGTYSTLKVQPAELEDSGVYFCASSQVGTITYEQYFGPGTRLTVT.

The V gene is TRBV2, the J gene TRBJ2-5; perhaps TRBD2 as D (5 bases). The DNA end lines up better with TRBJ2-7; the J call may be wrong. The germline V gene has CDR1 SNHLY and CDR2 FYNNEI. CDR3 length: 14 amino acids. This CDR3 reads CASIDSPRAYEQYF. The CDR3 DNA follows: TGTGCCAGCATCGACTCCCCGAGGGCCTACGAGCAGTACTTC.

The chain has TRBV20-1 and TRBJ1-5; TRBD1 might be the D (5 bases). The CDR3 has 14 residues. Trimming left V 3 bases short and J 3 bases short, with 12 bases between. The germline V gene has CDR1 DFQATT and CDR2 SNEGSKA (reference sequence). The CDR3 loop is CSARLRGFNQPQHF. In nucleotides, the CDR3 is TGCAGTGCTAGGTTAAGGGGCTTCAATCAGCCCCAGCATTTT.